A selection of T cell receptor beta chains follows, all from one sample in a study of blood T cell repertoires in COVID-19. TCRdb keeps only in-frame clones here, not all; method: immunoSEQ multiplex PCR. This table has about 120,000 clones, about four fifths appearing once. Specimen: peripheral blood. The origin of the receptors is a human donor in a cohort sampled during active COVID-19. Both conserved end residues are part of each CDR3. The D gene is left open where the match is weak. The size entry is marked missing in some rows and otherwise reads once, few, many or a size class.

v_gene,d_gene,abundance,j_gene,CDR3nt,CDR3aa
TRBV7-8,TRBD2,-,TRBJ2-3,TGTGCCAGCAGCTCAAAAGGGCGGGGGGTCCGAGATACGCAGTATTTT,CASSSKGRGVRDTQYF
TRBV7-9,-,-,TRBJ1-1,TGTGCCAGCAGCTTAAGCCGAGGCGTAGCTGAAGCTTTCTTT,CASSLSRGVAEAFF
TRBV12-3/TRBV12-4,-,few,TRBJ1-2,TGTGCCAGCAGTTTAGGGACTGTAAGGAGCTACACCTTC,CASSLGTVRSYTF
TRBV7-9,-,-,TRBJ2-1,TGTGCCAGCAGCTACGGTTACAATGAGCAGTTCTTC,CASSYGYNEQFF
TRBV5-1,TRBD2,-,TRBJ2-1,TGCGCCAGCAGGTCGGGACTAGACATTACTGAGCAGTTCTTC,CASRSGLDITEQFF
TRBV2,-,-,TRBJ1-2,TGTGCCAGCAGTGCTGAAGAGGGAGTGGGTGGCTACACCTTC,CASSAEEGVGGYTF
TRBV18,-,-,TRBJ2-7,TGTGCCAGCTCACCAGGAGGGCACGAGCAGTACTTC,CASSPGGHEQYF
TRBV18,TRBD1,-,TRBJ1-4,TGTGCCAGCTCATTTTCGACAGGGGCTGAAAAACTGTTTTTT,CASSFSTGAEKLFF
TRBV6-5,TRBD1,-,TRBJ1-1,TGTGCCAGCAGTCCATCCAGGGGGCAAGGAACTGAAGCTTTCTTT,CASSPSRGQGTEAFF
TRBV10-1,-,-,TRBJ2-5,TGCGCCAGCAGTGAGTACTTCGGAGAGACCCAGTACTTC,CASSEYFGETQYF
TRBV7-2,TRBD1,-,TRBJ2-5,TGTGCCAGCAGCTGGAGACAGGGGCGAGATCAAGAGACCCAGTACTTC,CASSWRQGRDQETQYF
TRBV5-1,TRBD1,-,TRBJ2-2,TGCGCCAGCACCCTAGGACAGGGAATGACCGGGGAGCTGTTTTTT,CASTLGQGMTGELFF
TRBV6-2/TRBV6-3,-,-,TRBJ2-3,TGTGCCAGCAGTACCAACCGGGAGAGGCCAGATACGCAGTATTTT,CASSTNRERPDTQYF
TRBV6-6,-,few,TRBJ1-1,TGTGCCAGCAGTTCCAACGCAGCTAACAGGTTACCTGAAGCTTTCTTT,CASSSNAANRLPEAFF
TRBV29-1,-,-,TRBJ1-1,TGCAGCGTTTGGGGGGGGGCCCCCATGAACACTGAAGCTTTCTTT,CSVWGGAPMNTEAFF
TRBV7-2,TRBD2,-,TRBJ2-3,TGTGCCAGCAGCAGGGCCGGGACTAGCGGATCTAGCACAGATACGCAGTATTTT,CASSRAGTSGSSTDTQYF
TRBV3-1/TRBV3-2,TRBD1,-,TRBJ1-3,TGTGCCAGCAGCCAAGAGACAGGGAGAAACACCATATATTTT,CASSQETGRNTIYF
TRBV6-5,-,-,TRBJ1-1,TGTGCCAGCAGCCCCGGACAGAACACTGAAGCTTTCTTT,CASSPGQNTEAFF
TRBV6-2/TRBV6-3,TRBD2,-,TRBJ2-2,TGTGCCAGCAGTTACTCCCAGCTAGCGGGGCGGGAGCTGTTTTTT,CASSYSQLAGRELFF
TRBV2,TRBD2,-,TRBJ2-7,TGTGCCAGCAGGACCCAGCGGGGGCCTCGCTACGAGCAGTACTTC,CASRTQRGPRYEQYF
TRBV20-1,TRBD2,-,TRBJ2-1,TGCAGTGCTAGTGTAGCGGGCTATGAGCAGTTCTTC,CSASVAGYEQFF
TRBV4-3,-,-,TRBJ2-5,TGCGCCAGCAGCCGATATGACAACCCCAGGACCCAGTACTTC,CASSRYDNPRTQYF
TRBV6-6,TRBD1,-,TRBJ1-3,TGTGCCAGCAGTCCTGACAGGGGTTACTCTGGAAACACCATATATTTT,CASSPDRGYSGNTIYF
TRBV4-1,-,few,TRBJ2-1,TGCGCCAGCAGCCAAGTTAGAGGAGCGGCCTACAATGAGCAGTTCTTC,CASSQVRGAAYNEQFF
TRBV5-4,-,few,TRBJ1-6,TGTGCCAGCAGCGTCGGACAGAGAGGAGTTCCCCTCCACTTT,CASSVGQRGVPLHF
TRBV10-2,-,-,TRBJ2-7,TGCGCCAGCAGTGAGCAGGGGAACTACGAGCAGTACTTC,CASSEQGNYEQYF
TRBV21-1,-,-,TRBJ1-1,TGTGCCAGCAGCAAAGTATTAGGGGGGGAAGCTGAAGCTTTCTTT,CASSKVLGGEAEAFF
TRBV29-1,-,-,TRBJ2-3,TGCAGCGTTGGACCTAGCACCACAGATACGCAGTATTTT,CSVGPSTTDTQYF
TRBV5-4,TRBD1,-,TRBJ1-2,TGTGCCAGCAGCTACAGGGGACACTATGGCTACACCTTC,CASSYRGHYGYTF
TRBV5-1,-,once,TRBJ2-3,TGCGCCAGCAGCGTACCCGGGACATATACGCAGTATTTT,CASSVPGTYTQYF
TRBV3-1/TRBV3-2,-,-,TRBJ1-1,TGTGCCAGCAGCCAAACAGGTAACACTGAAGCTTTCTTT,CASSQTGNTEAFF
TRBV5-1,TRBD1,many,TRBJ1-2,TGCGCCAGCAGCTGGGGACAGGGAGGGTATGGCTACACCTTC,CASSWGQGGYGYTF
TRBV18,-,-,TRBJ2-6,TGTGCCAGCTCGTCCCAGGGCTCTGGGGCCAACGTCCTGACTTTC,CASSSQGSGANVLTF
TRBV6-1,-,-,TRBJ2-2,TGTGCCAGCAGTGAAGCGTGGGGCGCGACCGGGGAGCTGTTTTTT,CASSEAWGATGELFF
TRBV5-1,-,once,TRBJ2-3,TGCGCCAGCGCCAGTTGGGGGCAGAAAGATACGCAGTATTTT,CASASWGQKDTQYF
TRBV3-1/TRBV3-2,-,-,TRBJ2-7,TGTGCCAGCACTCCGACAGGCGCGAGCTCCTACGAGCAGTACTTC,CASTPTGASSYEQYF
TRBV6-1,TRBD2,-,TRBJ2-7,TGTGCCAGCAGTGAAACCGCGGGGGGGCCCTACGAGCAGTACTTC,CASSETAGGPYEQYF
TRBV14,TRBD1,-,TRBJ2-7,TGTGCCAGCAGCCAACTCTATAGACAGGGGGCTAACCCTAGTGAGCAGTACTTC,CASSQLYRQGANPSEQYF
TRBV5-1,-,-,TRBJ2-2,TGCGCCAGCAGCGGCTTCGAGAACACCGGGGAGCTGTTTTTT,CASSGFENTGELFF
TRBV3-1/TRBV3-2,TRBD1,-,TRBJ1-6,TGTGCCAGCAGCCACGGACAGGGCGGCTCACCCCTCCACTTT,CASSHGQGGSPLHF
TRBV5-1,-,few,TRBJ1-1,TGCGCCAGCAGCCTCACCAGGGCATCGAACACTGAAGCTTTCTTT,CASSLTRASNTEAFF
TRBV6-5,-,once,TRBJ2-7,TGTGCCAGCAGTTACGGGAACGGGATTTCCTACGAGCAGTACTTC,CASSYGNGISYEQYF
TRBV5-1,-,-,TRBJ2-1,TGCGCCACCCGACAGACAGACAGATACAATGAGCAGTTCTTC,CATRQTDRYNEQFF
TRBV7-8,-,-,TRBJ2-1,TGTGCCAGCAGCGTCACAGTAAACAATGAGCAGTTCTTC,CASSVTVNNEQFF
TRBV2,TRBD1,-,TRBJ2-2,TGTGCCAGCAGAAGACAGGGGGCAGGCACCGGGGAGCTGTTTTTT,CASRRQGAGTGELFF
TRBV11-3,-,-,TRBJ2-3,TGTGCCAGCAGCCGGGGACTGAACACAGATACGCAGTATTTT,CASSRGLNTDTQYF
TRBV6-5,-,-,TRBJ2-1,TGTGCCAGCAGCACGACAGGATCTTTCAATGAGCAGTTCTTC,CASSTTGSFNEQFF
TRBV20-1,-,-,TRBJ1-1,TGCAGTGCTAGTCCCTCGGAGGCGGCCTGGAGCACTGAAGCTTTCTTT,CSASPSEAAWSTEAFF
TRBV5-1,-,-,TRBJ2-2,TGCGCCAGCAGCCACGACAGGAAGAACACCGGGGAGCTGTTTTTT,CASSHDRKNTGELFF
TRBV9,TRBD1,-,TRBJ1-2,TGTGCCAGCAGCCCGGGACAGAATAACTATGGCTACACCTTC,CASSPGQNNYGYTF
TRBV11-2,-,-,TRBJ2-1,TGTGCCAGCAGCCAGCTGAGGAGGAGCTCCTACAATGAGCAGTTCTTC,CASSQLRRSSYNEQFF
TRBV6-5,TRBD1,-,TRBJ1-5,TGTGCCAGCAAGGGGGCCAGGGGTTACAATCAGCCCCAGCATTTT,CASKGARGYNQPQHF
TRBV2,-,-,TRBJ1-5,TGTGCCAGCAGCAAACAGGGAGGGAGGGGCAATCAGCCCCAGCATTTT,CASSKQGGRGNQPQHF